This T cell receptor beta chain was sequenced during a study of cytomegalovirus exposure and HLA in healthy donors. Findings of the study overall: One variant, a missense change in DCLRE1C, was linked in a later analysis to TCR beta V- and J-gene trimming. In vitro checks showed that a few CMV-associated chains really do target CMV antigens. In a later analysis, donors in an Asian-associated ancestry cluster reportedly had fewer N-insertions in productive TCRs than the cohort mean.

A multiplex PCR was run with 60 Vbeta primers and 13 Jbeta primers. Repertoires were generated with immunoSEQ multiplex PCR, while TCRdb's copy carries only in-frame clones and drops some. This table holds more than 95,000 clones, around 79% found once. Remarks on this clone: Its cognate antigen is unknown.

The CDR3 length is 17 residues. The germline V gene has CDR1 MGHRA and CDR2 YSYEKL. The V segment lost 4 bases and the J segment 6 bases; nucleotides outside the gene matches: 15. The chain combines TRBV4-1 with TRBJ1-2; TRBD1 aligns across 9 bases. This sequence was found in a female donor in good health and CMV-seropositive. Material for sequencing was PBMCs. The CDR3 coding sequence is TGCGCCAGCAGCCTTCTTCCGGGACAGGGACTGGGGGATGGCTACACCTTC. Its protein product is CASSLLPGQGLGDGYTF.